A single sample gave rise to the 21 T cell receptor beta chains below, sequenced in a study of cytomegalovirus exposure and HLA in healthy donors. PCR employed 60 Vbeta and 13 Jbeta primers. Assay: immunoSEQ multiplex PCR; the TCRdb copy retains only in-frame clones and omits some. The sample holds around 68,000 clones, just under 70% seen once. The specimen was PBMCs. The receptors were sampled from a woman under 40 in good health and CMV-seronegative.

The CDR3 nucleotides read TGTGCCGGTCCCCCGGGACTAGTAACCAGCTCCTACAATGAGCAGTTCTTC. It codes for CAGPPGLVTSSYNEQFF. This chain joins TRBV27 and TRBJ2-1, with 8 bases identical to TRBD2. Losses at the gene ends were 11 bases for V and 0 bases for J; bases not matched to a gene: 15. The CDR3 is 17 amino acids. Germline V gene data show CDR1 as MNHEY and CDR2 as SMNVEV (reference sequence).

The V gene is TRBV19, the J gene TRBJ1-1; D may be TRBD1 (5 bases). This CDR3 is built from 13 residues. In germline, CDR1 is LNHDA, CDR2 SQIVND (reference sequence). V was cut by 5 bases and J by 11 bases, with 18 bases left in between. CDR3 sequence (DNA): TGTGCCAGTAGTTTAGCCAGGGCGGAATTGGCTTTCTTT. Protein product: CASSLARAELAFF.

The V and J genes are TRBV30 and TRBJ1-2; TRBD1 aligns across 8 bases. The CDR3 runs 13 residues. V was pared by 3 bases and J by 8 bases, with 8 bases of the junction left unmatched. Germline CDR1 and CDR2: GTSNPN and SVGIG (reference sequence). The CDR3 is CAWSPTGVWGYTF. The CDR3 nucleotides are TGTGCCTGGAGCCCGACAGGGGTTTGGGGCTACACCTTC.

The chain employs TRBV5-1 and TRBJ1-5; D is uncertain. The CDR3 sequence is 14 residues long. Trimming took off 4 bases at V and 1 base at J, with 9 bases between the two ends. The V gene's germline CDR1 is SGHRS and CDR2 YFSETQ. The CDR3 nucleotides read TGCGCCAGCAGCCCGGGAACAAGCAATCAGCCCCAGCATTTT. Protein sequence: CASSPGTSNQPQHF.

The chain links TRBV6-6 to TRBJ1-6; 7 nucleotides align to TRBD1. This CDR3 is built from 16 residues. V trimming: 10 bases; J trimming: 0 bases; junction bases outside the gene matches: 9. The germline V gene encodes CDR1 MNHNY and CDR2 SVGAGI (reference sequence). CDR3 bases: TGTGCCACAAAGGGGGCAGGACCCTCCTATAATTCACCCCTCCACTTT. Translated: CATKGAGPSYNSPLHF.

The genes are TRBV6-5 and TRBJ2-6, with D perhaps TRBD2 (6 bases). Trimming took off 10 bases at V and 1 base at J, with 14 bases between the two ends. Germline V gene sequence: CDR1 MNHEY, CDR2 SVGAGI. The CDR3 sequence is 15 residues long. The CDR3 loop reads CATGGAKSGANVLTF. CDR3 sequence (DNA): TGTGCCACCGGAGGGGCGAAGTCTGGGGCCAACGTCCTGACTTTC.

The sample holds a few counts of this clone. CDR3 nucleotides: TGTGCCAGCAGAACTCGGGAAAGAGGTAATTCACCCCTCCACTTT. Translation gives CASRTRERGNSPLHF. This sequence joins TRBV27 and TRBJ1-6; the D is unclear. Germline V lookup: CDR1 MNHEY, CDR2 SMNVEV (reference sequence). The V end was cut by 6 bases, the J end by 6 bases, with 15 bases between. The CDR3 runs 15 residues.

This clone showed up just a few times. The genes are TRBV2 and TRBJ1-6; no clear D. The CDR3 is 14 residues long. Trimming removed 8 bases from V and 9 bases from J, with 17 bases in between. CDR1 and CDR2 from the germline V gene are SNHLY and FYNNEI. Here the CDR3 DNA reads TGTGCCAGCCAAAACTTACTACCTAGTTCACCCCTCCACTTT. Its protein is CASQNLLPSSPLHF.

The chain couples TRBV13 to TRBJ1-6; TRBD1 aligns across 9 bases. Looked up from germline, CDR1 is PRHDT and CDR2 is FYEKMQ (reference sequence). V shed 4 bases and J 10 bases; nucleotides not matched to a gene: 5. This CDR3 is 14 amino acids long. The CDR3 loop reads CASSSGQGGSPLHF. In DNA, the CDR3 is TGTGCCAGCAGCTCGGGACAGGGAGGATCACCCCTCCACTTT.

The chain uses TRBV27 and TRBJ1-4; possibly TRBD1 for D (6 bases). There are 13 residues in the CDR3. Germline values: CDR1 MNHEY, CDR2 SMNVEV (reference sequence). Trimming cost V 8 bases and J 8 bases, with 15 bases left between them. DNA for the CDR3: TGTGCCAGCGGTTCCGGGACAATGGAAAAACTGTTTTTT. As protein: CASGSGTMEKLFF.

The chain has TRBV13 and TRBJ1-3, with unresolved D. There are 17 residues in the CDR3. Trimming left V 1 base short and J 0 bases short, with 13 bases between. In germline, CDR1 is PRHDT, CDR2 FYEKMQ (reference sequence). CDR3 sequence reads: CASSLVYVSSSGNTIYF. CDR3 in DNA: TGTGCCAGCAGCTTAGTGTATGTCTCCAGCTCTGGAAACACCATATATTTT. The full variable domain, with the rest looked up from reference TRBV13 and TRBJ1-3, is AAGVIQSPRHLIKEKRETATLKCYPIPRHDTVYWYQQGPGQDPQFLISFYEKMQSDKGSIPDRFSAQQFSDYHSELNMSSLELGDSALYFCASSLVYVSSSGNTIYFGEGSWLTVV.

The gene calls are TRBV27 and TRBJ1-5, with 7 bases lining up with TRBD1. The germline V gene encodes CDR1 MNHEY and CDR2 SMNVEV (reference sequence). V lost 2 bases, J lost 0 bases, and 7 bases stayed unmatched. The CDR3 is 17 amino acids. Written as DNA, the CDR3 is TGTGCCAGCAGTTTACGGGGGACAGCTTATAGCAATCAGCCCCAGCATTTT. Amino acids: CASSLRGTAYSNQPQHF.

This clone was recorded only once. V is TRBV19 and J is TRBJ2-3; TRBD2 is a possible D gene (7 bases). The CDR3 spans 16 residues. Per germline, CDR1 LNHDA and CDR2 SQIVND (reference sequence). V lost 7 bases, J lost 2 bases, and 19 bases lay in between. CDR3 sequence (DNA): TGTGCCAGTAACTCAAGGGGGGGCCAATACACAGATACGCAGTATTTT. As protein: CASNSRGGQYTDTQYF.

V usage is TRBV7-9 and J usage is TRBJ2-7; no firm D call. CDR1 and CDR2 from the germline V gene are SEHNR and FQNEAQ (reference sequence). The V end was cut by 7 bases, the J end by 12 bases, with 13 bases between. The CDR3 is 10 amino acids. CDR3 loop: CASTPSPPYF. In DNA form, the CDR3 reads TGTGCCAGCACGCCGAGTCCCCCGTACTTC.

The J gene is TRBJ1-1, the V gene TRBV15; D may be TRBD1 (5 bases). With 0 bases removed from V and 5 bases from J, the gap between germline ends came to 16 bases. The CDR3 contains 16 residues. The V gene's germline CDR1 is LNHNV and CDR2 YYDKDF (reference sequence). The CDR3 sequence: CATSRDPRPRGTEAFF. CDR3 sequence (DNA): TGTGCCACCAGCAGAGATCCCAGGCCCCGGGGGACTGAAGCTTTCTTT.

The chain carries TRBV10-1 and TRBJ2-7; a possible D gene is TRBD2 (5 bases). The CDR3 is 16 residues long. V was pared by 4 bases and J by 0 bases, with 16 bases between. CDR1 WNHNN and CDR2 SYGVQD come from the germline V gene (reference sequence). The CDR3 DNA reads as TGCGCCAGCAGTGTATCCGAGGGCCCAAACTCCTACGAGCAGTACTTC. Amino acids: CASSVSEGPNSYEQYF.

V is TRBV29-1 and J is TRBJ2-5, with a weak D call TRBD1 (7 bases). CDR3 size: 12 residues. CDR1 SQVTM and CDR2 ANQGSEA come from the germline V gene. CDR3 residues: CSLSGGGETQYF. CDR3 coding DNA: TGCTCTTTATCAGGGGGAGGAGAGACCCAGTACTTC. Full variable domain (missing parts from reference TRBV29-1 and TRBJ2-5): SAVISQKPSRDICQRGTSLTIQCQVDSQVTMMFWYRQQPGQSLTLIATANQGSEATYESGFVIDKFPISRPNLTFSTLTVSNMSPEDSSIYLCSLSGGGETQYFGPGTRLLVL.

The V call is TRBV2, the J call TRBJ1-2; 10 positions agree with TRBD1. V shed 7 bases and J 8 bases; nucleotides not matched to a gene: 7. In germline, CDR1 is SNHLY, CDR2 FYNNEI. The CDR3 contains 13 residues. For the CDR3, the DNA is TGTGCCAGCACCGAGGACAGGGGGTTCGGCTACACCTTC. Translated, it gives CASTEDRGFGYTF.

V is TRBV6-1 and J is TRBJ2-5; TRBD2 is a possible D gene (7 bases). The CDR3 length is 14 residues. V lost 0 bases and J lost 5, with 10 bases in between. Germline loops: CDR1 MNHNS, CDR2 SASEGT. The CDR3, as DNA: TGTGCCAGCAGTGAAGCGGGGGGGCCGGAGACCCAGTACTTC. Amino acids: CASSEAGGPETQYF.

The rearrangement uses TRBV5-6 and TRBJ1-4; D gene ambiguous. This CDR3 has 13 amino acids. Germline V gene lookup returns CDR1 SGHDT and CDR2 YYEEEE. V was pared by 3 bases and J by 11 bases, with 14 bases between. The chain's CDR3 is CASSSHLGEKLFF. As DNA, the CDR3 is TGTGCCAGCAGCTCCCACCTCGGGGAGAAACTGTTTTTT.

The V call is TRBV29-1, the J call TRBJ1-2; the match to TRBD1 covers 7 bases. V lost 7 bases and J lost 5; bases outside the gene matches: 10. In germline, CDR1 is SQVTM, CDR2 ANQGSEA. This CDR3 spans 13 amino acids. The chain's CDR3 is CSAHGTEGYGYTF. The CDR3 bases are TGCAGCGCCCACGGGACAGAGGGTTATGGCTACACCTTC.